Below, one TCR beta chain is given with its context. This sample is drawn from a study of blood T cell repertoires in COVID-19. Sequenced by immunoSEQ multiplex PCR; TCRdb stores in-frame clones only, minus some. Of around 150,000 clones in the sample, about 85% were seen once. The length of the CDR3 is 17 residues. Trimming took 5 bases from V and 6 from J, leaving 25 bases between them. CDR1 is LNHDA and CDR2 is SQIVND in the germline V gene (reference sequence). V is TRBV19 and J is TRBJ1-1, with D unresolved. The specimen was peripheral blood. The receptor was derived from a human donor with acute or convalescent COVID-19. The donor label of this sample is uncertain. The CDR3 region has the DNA TGTGCCAGTAGTCGCCCCTTTACGGGAATAATTCGACCTGAAGCTTTCTTT. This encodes CASSRPFTGIIRPEAFF.